The 5 T cell receptor beta chains listed next were all sequenced from one sample in a study of CD8 T cells in ankylosing spondylitis (TCRdb year 2017). Library generation was performed with 5' RACE. Sequenced using an Illumina HiSeq 2500. The public reads were reprocessed in TCRdb via fastp at Q25 and MiXCR, keeping in-frame beta chains. Rows with one shared CDR3 protein collapse into an entry with the most common genes and DNA. This sample lists about 240,000 distinct CDR3 sequences; approximately 9% were detected once. The top ten hold about 6.8% of the sample. The sequencing sample was made of blood, either unsorted or a sorted T cell fraction (not recorded which). All receptors come from a male donor with ankylosing spondylitis or in good health (not recorded which).

This clonotype was recorded at least ten times. CDR3 DNA: TGCAGTGCTAGAGATCGGGCGGGCGGGGATACGCAGTATTTT. Amino acid sequence: CSARDRAGGDTQYF. The chain couples TRBV20-1 to TRBJ2-3; D is perhaps TRBD2 (5 bases). V lost 0 bases to trimming and J lost 6 bases, with 13 bases between them. The V gene's germline CDR1 is DFQATT and CDR2 SNEGSKA (reference sequence). CDR3 size: 14 residues.

This clonotype appeared many times. CDR3 sequence (DNA): TGTGCCAGCAGTTTGCAGGGAGGGGCTTATAGCAATCAGCCCCAGCATTTT. Amino acids: CASSLQGGAYSNQPQHF. The rearrangement uses TRBV12-3 or TRBV12-4 and TRBJ1-5; weak D call: TRBD1 (5 bases). Trimming took 3 bases from V and 0 from J, leaving 15 bases between them. This CDR3 has 17 residues.

This clonotype occurred many times. The chain couples TRBV5-1 to TRBJ2-5; 7 positions agree with TRBD2. Germline V lookup: CDR1 SGHRS, CDR2 YFSETQ. The CDR3 runs 16 residues. The ends lost 0 bases at V and 2 bases at J; junction bases unmatched: 7. Written as DNA, the CDR3 is TGCGCCAGCAGCTTGGGGCTTACTAGCGAACAAGAGACCCAGTACTTC. Translation gives CASSLGLTSEQETQYF.

This clonotype was found a few times. The V call is TRBV30, the J call TRBJ1-1; TRBD1 might be the D (6 bases). The CDR3 totals 10 residues. Germline V gene sequence: CDR1 GTSNPN, CDR2 SVGIG (reference sequence). The V gene lost 8 bases and the J gene lost 6 bases, with 10 bases spanning the gap. CDR3 region: CAGGGPEAFF. In nucleotides, the CDR3 is TGTGCCGGGGGGGGGCCTGAAGCTTTCTTT.

The table lists this clonotype with many counts. The chain couples TRBV6-1 to TRBJ2-3; TRBD2 might be the D (6 bases). Trimming shortened V by 4 bases and J by 2 bases, and 10 bases separated the two germline ends. This CDR3 is 14 amino acids long. The germline V gene encodes CDR1 MNHNS and CDR2 SASEGT. The DNA of the CDR3 is TGTGCCAGCAGTGGGGGGGACCCCACAGATACGCAGTATTTT. Protein sequence: CASSGGDPTDTQYF.